The source of this T cell receptor (beta chain) is a study of regulatory T cells in long-lasting Graves disease. The CDR3 covers 16 residues. V lost 0 bases and J lost 2, with 14 bases in between. The germline V gene encodes CDR1 KGHSH and CDR2 LQKENI. Researchers made TCR beta libraries by using iRepertoire HTBI primers and running Arm-PCR on CDR3 regions. TCRdb re-called the multiplex PCR reads through MiXCR, storing one row per CDR3 protein. Here the sample spans 420,000 or so distinct CDR3 sequences, approximately 16% being singletons. Regarding time point: newly diagnosed GD, antithyroid drugs for less than 3 months. Extracted PBMC RNA gave rise to the TCR library. Ten or more counts support this clonotype. Another study also made use of these data, one on T cells in Graves' hyperthyroidism and ophthalmopathy.

The sequence came from a woman aged 18-30 years with Graves disease. The rearrangement joins TRBV18 to TRBJ2-7, with D possibly matching TRBD1 (6 bases). Here the sequenced sample was peripheral blood mononuclear cells (PBMCs), taken at new diagnosis, from a patient treated with antithyroid drugs. This chain's CDR3 is CASSPPGGAFAYEQYF. In DNA form, the CDR3 reads TGTGCCAGCTCACCACCTGGGGGCGCCTTTGCCTACGAGCAGTACTTC.